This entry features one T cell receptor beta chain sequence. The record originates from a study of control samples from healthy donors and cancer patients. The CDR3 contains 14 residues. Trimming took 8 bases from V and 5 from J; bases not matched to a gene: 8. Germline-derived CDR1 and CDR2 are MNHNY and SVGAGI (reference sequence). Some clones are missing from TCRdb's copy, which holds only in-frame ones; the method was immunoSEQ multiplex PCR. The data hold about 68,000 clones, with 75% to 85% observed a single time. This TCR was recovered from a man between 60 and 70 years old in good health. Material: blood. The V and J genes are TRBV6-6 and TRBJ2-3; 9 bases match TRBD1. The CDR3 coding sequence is TGTGCCAGCGGACGGACAGGGGTCAAAGATACGCAGTATTTT. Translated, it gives CASGRTGVKDTQYF.